The present entry profiles one TCR beta chain with its context. This receptor's antigen is unknown. No much larger clone exists at a distance of one base, and base qualities are not known. The trial excluded patients who had a history of autoimmune disease or were on systemic immunosuppression. Peripheral blood for TCR sequencing was collected from all dose cohorts at baseline, on cycle 4 day 1, and on cycle 7 day 1. Samples came from an open-label, multicenter, first-in-human phase I dose-escalation trial of ivuxolimab. Adults with locally advanced or metastatic melanoma, renal cell, hepatocellular, or head and neck squamous cell carcinoma were enrolled in the trial. Before TCR sequencing, CD4+ T cells and CD8+ T cells were sorted from peripheral blood as separate populations. This sample was taken from a study of OX40 agonist ivuxolimab in advanced cancers. About the full investigation: Ivuxolimab was an agonistic, fully human IgG2 monoclonal antibody directed against OX40 (CD134), a costimulatory receptor. Intravenous ivuxolimab was administered to patients every 2 weeks at six dose levels: 0.01, 0.1, 0.3, 1.5, 3 and 10 mg/kg. Of the roughly 51 dose-escalation patients, hepatocellular carcinoma was present in about 20, melanoma in roughly 15, renal cell carcinoma in 9 and head and neck cancer in 9. The purpose of peripheral TCRbeta sequencing was to test whether ivuxolimab changed TCR sequence diversity and led to clonal T-cell expansion. In the dose-escalation cohort, around four fifths of patients were male, and the mean age was around 60 years, with a range of 23 to 79. The paper describes the monotherapy dose-escalation part (N = 52 patients) of the phase I trial of ivuxolimab. Patients were allowed to have had prior anti-PD-1, anti-PD-L1 or anti-CTLA-4 therapy, and 30% to 40% of the dose-escalation patients had previously received checkpoint inhibitors. Partial responses occurred in three dose-escalation patients: two with cutaneous melanoma and one with hepatocellular carcinoma.

Genomic DNA was extracted from sorted cells for sequencing of the TCRbeta CDR3 region. TCRbeta CDR3 regions were sequenced using the immunoSEQ Assay. TCRdb carries this immuneACCESS record with in-frame sequences only. Its versions omit some clonotypes, under half of them owing to an unresolved V gene in the studies checked, with the rest unexplained. The sample table lists around 58,000 clones, 85% to 90% of them with a count of one. The ten largest make up just over 1.4% of the sample. The full study reports these points: After ivuxolimab, CD8+ T cells had more expanded clones than CD4+ T cells on average. Low levels of normalized T-cell clonal expansion were also seen in some patients who did not respond. In the 0.1-3.0 mg/kg groups, partial responders had among the lowest normalized peripheral clonal expansion, particularly in CD8+ T cells. Which antigens the clonally expanded peripheral T cells were specific for was not determined. Clonal expansion of both CD4+ and CD8+ blood T cells was observed from baseline to week 6 at doses 0.1 to 3.0 mg/kg.

Reading from cysteine to phenylalanine, the CDR3 counts 14 amino acids. Only the CDR3 region is kept as DNA, spanning 42 bases read in frame from base 1. The germline V gene sets CDR1 to MDHEN and CDR2 to SYDVKM. Trimming removed 3 bases from V and 1 base from J, leaving 9 bases between the germline ends. Recombination connected TRBV28 to TRBJ1-2, with the D gene not clear enough to name. This receptor was obtained from an adult with an advanced solid tumor such as melanoma, head and neck, liver or kidney cancer. This specimen was CD4+ or CD8+ T cells sorted from blood, taken in a trial of the OX40 agonist ivuxolimab. This receptor has the CDR3 CASSLPQNNYGYTF. The sequence in DNA is TGTGCCAGCAGTTTGCCCCAGAATAACTATGGCTACACCTTC.